This T cell receptor (beta chain) emerged from a study of cytomegalovirus exposure and HLA in healthy donors. PCR was performed using 60 Vbeta and 13 Jbeta primers. Only in-frame clones appear in the TCRdb table, and some are missing; sequencing was by immunoSEQ multiplex PCR. The repertoire table contains around 58,000 clones. The sequenced material came from PBMCs. This sequence originates from a man aged 50-59 years in good health and CMV-seropositive.

In nucleotides, the CDR3 is TGCGCCAGCAGCCAAGATTATAGGGAGCCGATGAAGGGTGGCTACACCTTC. Protein sequence: CASSQDYREPMKGGYTF. The J gene is TRBJ1-2, the V gene TRBV4-3; D ambiguous. The V end lost 0 bases, the J end lost 7 bases, and 21 bases lay between the germline ends. The CDR3 covers 17 residues. Germline assignment: CDR1 LGHNA and CDR2 YSLEER.